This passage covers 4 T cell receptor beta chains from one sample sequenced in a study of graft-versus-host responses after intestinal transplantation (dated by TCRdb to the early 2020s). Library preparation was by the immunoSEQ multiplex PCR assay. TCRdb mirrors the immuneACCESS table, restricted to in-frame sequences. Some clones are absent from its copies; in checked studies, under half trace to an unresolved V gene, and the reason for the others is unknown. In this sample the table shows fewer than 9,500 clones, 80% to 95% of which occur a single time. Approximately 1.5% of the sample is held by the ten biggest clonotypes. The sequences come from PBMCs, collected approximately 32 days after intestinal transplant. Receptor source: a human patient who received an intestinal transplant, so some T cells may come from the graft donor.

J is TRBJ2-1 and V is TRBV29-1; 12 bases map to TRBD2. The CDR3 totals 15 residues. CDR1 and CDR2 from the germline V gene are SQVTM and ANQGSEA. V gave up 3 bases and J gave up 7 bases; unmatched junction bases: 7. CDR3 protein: CSVDYTSGGKNEQFF. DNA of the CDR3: TGCAGCGTTGACTATACTAGCGGGGGGAAAAATGAGCAGTTCTTC.

CDR3 loop: CASSTGRVEAFF. The CDR3 nucleotides are TGTGCCAGCAGCACGGGACGGGTAGAAGCTTTCTTT. The chain employs TRBV7-9 and TRBJ1-1; D possibly corresponds to TRBD1 (5 bases). The V end lost 5 bases, the J end lost 8 bases, and 12 bases lay between the germline ends. CDR1 is SEHNR and CDR2 is FQNEAQ in the germline V gene (reference sequence). This CDR3 is built from 12 residues.

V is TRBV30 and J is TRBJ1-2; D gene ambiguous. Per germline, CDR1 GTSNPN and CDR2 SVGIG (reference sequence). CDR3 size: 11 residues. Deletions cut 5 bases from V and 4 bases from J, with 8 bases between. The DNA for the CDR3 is TGTGCCTGGGGGCTTTCCTATGGCTACACCTTC. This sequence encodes CAWGLSYGYTF.

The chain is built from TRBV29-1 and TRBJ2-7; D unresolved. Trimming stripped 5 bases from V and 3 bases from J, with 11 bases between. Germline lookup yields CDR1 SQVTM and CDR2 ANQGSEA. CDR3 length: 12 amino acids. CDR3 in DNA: TGCAGCGTTCGCGTGGCGGTCTACGAGCAGTACTTC. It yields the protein CSVRVAVYEQYF.